This T cell receptor (beta chain) came from a study of blood T cell repertoires in COVID-19. The assay was immunoSEQ multiplex PCR, and TCRdb's table has in-frame clones only and misses some. Of some 130,000 clones listed, more than 75% are singletons. V lost 0 bases and J lost 0, with 9 bases in between. The CDR3 sequence is 15 residues long. Germline V CDR1 and CDR2: LNHNV, YYDKDF (reference sequence). The sequenced material came from PBMCs or T cells enriched from blood (not recorded which). The rearrangement joins TRBV15 to TRBJ2-7, with a weak D call TRBD2 (5 bases). This sequence was found in a woman aged 50 to 60 who had recovered from COVID-19. The CDR3 spells CATSRDLASSYEQYF. In DNA, the CDR3 is TGTGCCACCAGCAGAGACCTAGCTAGCTCCTACGAGCAGTACTTC.